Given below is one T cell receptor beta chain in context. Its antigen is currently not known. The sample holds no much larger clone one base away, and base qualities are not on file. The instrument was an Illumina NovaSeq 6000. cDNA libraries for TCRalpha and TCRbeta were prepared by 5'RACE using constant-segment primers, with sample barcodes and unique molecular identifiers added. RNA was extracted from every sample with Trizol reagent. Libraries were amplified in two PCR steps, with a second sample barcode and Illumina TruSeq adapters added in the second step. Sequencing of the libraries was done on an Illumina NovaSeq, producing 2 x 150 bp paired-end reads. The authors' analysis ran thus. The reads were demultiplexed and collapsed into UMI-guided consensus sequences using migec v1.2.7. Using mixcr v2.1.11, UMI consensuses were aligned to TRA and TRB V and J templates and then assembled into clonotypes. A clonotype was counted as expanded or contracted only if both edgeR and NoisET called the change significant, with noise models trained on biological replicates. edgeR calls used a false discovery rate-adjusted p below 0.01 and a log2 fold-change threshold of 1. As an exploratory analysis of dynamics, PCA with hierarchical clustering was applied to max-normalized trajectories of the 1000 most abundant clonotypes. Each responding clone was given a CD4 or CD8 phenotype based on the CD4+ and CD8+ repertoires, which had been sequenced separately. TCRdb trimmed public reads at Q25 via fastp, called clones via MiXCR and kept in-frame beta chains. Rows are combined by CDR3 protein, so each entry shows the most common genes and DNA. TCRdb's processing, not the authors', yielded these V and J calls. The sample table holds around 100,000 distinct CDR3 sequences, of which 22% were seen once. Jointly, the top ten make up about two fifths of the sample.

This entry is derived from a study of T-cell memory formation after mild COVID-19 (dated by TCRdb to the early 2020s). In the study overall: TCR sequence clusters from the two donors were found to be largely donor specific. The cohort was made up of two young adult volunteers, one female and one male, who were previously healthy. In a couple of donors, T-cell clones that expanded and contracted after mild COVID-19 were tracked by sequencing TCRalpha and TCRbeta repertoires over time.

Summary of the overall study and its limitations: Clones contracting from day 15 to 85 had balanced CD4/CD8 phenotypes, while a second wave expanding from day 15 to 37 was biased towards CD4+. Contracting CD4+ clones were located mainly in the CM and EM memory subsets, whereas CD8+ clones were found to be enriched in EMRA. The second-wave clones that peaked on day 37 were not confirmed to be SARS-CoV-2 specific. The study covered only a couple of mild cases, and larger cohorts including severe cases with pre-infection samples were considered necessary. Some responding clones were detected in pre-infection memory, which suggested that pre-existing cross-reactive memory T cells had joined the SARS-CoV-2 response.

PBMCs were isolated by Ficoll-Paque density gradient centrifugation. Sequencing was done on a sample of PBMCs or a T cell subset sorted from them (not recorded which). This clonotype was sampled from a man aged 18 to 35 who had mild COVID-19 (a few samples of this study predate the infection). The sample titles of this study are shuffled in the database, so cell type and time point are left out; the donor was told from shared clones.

CDR3 sequence: CSVDFQGTIGYTF. The sequenced DNA is TGCAGCGTTGATTTTCAGGGGACGATCGGCTACACCTTC. This chain is built from TRBV29-1 and TRBJ1-2; TRBD1 is possibly the D segment (6 matching bases). V is shortened by 3 bases, J by 8 bases, and the region joining them spans 16 bases. CDR3 length: 13 amino acids, cysteine to phenylalanine. Here the CDR3 DNA is all that survives: 39 bases in frame from base 1. Sequences SQVTM (CDR1) and ANQGSEA (CDR2) are obtained from the germline V gene. Extended through the reference TRBV29-1 and TRBJ1-2 proteins, this CDR3 yields the full variable domain: SAVISQKPSRDICQRGTSLTIQCQVDSQVTMMFWYRQQPGQSLTLIATANQGSEATYESGFVIDKFPISRPNLTFSTLTVSNMSPEDSSIYLCSVDFQGTIGYTFGSGTRLTVV.